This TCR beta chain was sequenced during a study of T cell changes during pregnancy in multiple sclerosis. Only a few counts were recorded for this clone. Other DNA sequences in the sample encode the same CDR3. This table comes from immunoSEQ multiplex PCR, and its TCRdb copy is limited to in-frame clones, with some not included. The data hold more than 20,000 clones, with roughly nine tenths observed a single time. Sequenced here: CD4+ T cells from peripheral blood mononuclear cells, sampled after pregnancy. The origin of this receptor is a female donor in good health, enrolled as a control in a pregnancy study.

The chain's CDR3 is CASSLVAGGGDTQYF. The DNA for the CDR3 is TGTGCCAGCAGCTTAGTAGCGGGAGGCGGGGATACGCAGTATTTT. This chain joins TRBV7-2 and TRBJ2-3, with 10 bases lining up with TRBD2. This CDR3 contains 15 residues. With 1 base clipped from V and 6 bases from J, the junction kept 4 bases outside the gene matches. CDR1 is SGHTA and CDR2 is FQGNSA in the germline V gene.